This TCR beta chain was sequenced for a study of blood T cell repertoires in COVID-19. Study as a whole: Spain, Italy and the United States supplied samples that represented acute and convalescent COVID-19. Sources were T cells, B-cell-depleted T cells, or PBMCs; the material itself was cDNA or gDNA.

Per the original methods: Quantification of nucleated cells was approximated via reference gene primer amplification. Sequencing was performed with immunoSEQ multiplex PCR; in TCRdb, only in-frame clones are kept and a portion is missing. V, J and clone size reflect that table, while D and trimming were determined from the DNA. The sample includes about 160,000 clones, under 90% of them seen just once. CDR3 size: 16 residues. Trimming at V came to 1 base and at J to 6 bases, leaving 11 bases not matched to a gene. Germline V CDR1 and CDR2: KGHSH, LQKENI. This clonotype originated in an elderly woman with acute or convalescent COVID-19. The chain joins TRBV18 to TRBJ2-7; 8 nucleotides line up with TRBD2. What was sequenced was peripheral blood. CDR3 residues: CASSPLASTGGGEQYF. Written as DNA, the CDR3 is TGTGCCAGCTCACCACTCGCGTCGACGGGAGGGGGCGAGCAGTACTTC.